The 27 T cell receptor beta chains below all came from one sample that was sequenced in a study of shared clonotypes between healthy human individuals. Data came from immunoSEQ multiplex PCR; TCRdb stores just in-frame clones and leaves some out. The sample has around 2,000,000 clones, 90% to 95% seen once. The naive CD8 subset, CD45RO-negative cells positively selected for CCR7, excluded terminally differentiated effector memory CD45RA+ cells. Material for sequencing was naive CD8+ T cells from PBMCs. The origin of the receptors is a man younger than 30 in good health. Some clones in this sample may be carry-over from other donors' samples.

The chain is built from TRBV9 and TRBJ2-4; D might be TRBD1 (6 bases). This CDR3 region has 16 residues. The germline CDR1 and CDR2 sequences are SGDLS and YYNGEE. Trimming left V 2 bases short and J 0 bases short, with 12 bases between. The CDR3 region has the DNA TGTGCCAGCAGCGTCGGACAGAGCCTAGCCAAAAACATTCAGTACTTC. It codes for CASSVGQSLAKNIQYF.

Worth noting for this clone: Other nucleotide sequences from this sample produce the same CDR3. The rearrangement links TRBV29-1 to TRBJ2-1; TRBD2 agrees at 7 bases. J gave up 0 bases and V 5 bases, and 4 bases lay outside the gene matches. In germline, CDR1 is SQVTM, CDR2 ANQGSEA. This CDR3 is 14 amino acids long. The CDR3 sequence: CSVWGGSSYNEQFF. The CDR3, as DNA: TGCAGCGTTTGGGGGGGTAGCTCCTACAATGAGCAGTTCTTC.

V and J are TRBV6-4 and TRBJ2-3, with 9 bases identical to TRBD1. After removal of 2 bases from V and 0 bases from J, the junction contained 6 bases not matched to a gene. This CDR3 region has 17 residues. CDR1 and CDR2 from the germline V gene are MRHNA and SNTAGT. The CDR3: CASSDRGTGRSTDTQYF. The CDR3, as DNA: TGTGCCAGCAGTGACAGAGGGACAGGGAGAAGCACAGATACGCAGTATTTT.

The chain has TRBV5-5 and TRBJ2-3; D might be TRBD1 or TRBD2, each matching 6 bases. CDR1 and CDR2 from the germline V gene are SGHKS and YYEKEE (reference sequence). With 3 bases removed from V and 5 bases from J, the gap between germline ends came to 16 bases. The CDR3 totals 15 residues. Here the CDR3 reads CASSSEWGAEDTQYF. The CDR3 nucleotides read TGTGCCAGCAGCTCCGAATGGGGGGCCGAAGATACGCAGTATTTT.

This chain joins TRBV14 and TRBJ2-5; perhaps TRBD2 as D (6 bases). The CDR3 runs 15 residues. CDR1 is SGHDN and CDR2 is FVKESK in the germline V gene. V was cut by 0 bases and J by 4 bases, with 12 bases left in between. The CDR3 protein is CASSQDWGVGETQYF. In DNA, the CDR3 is TGTGCCAGCAGCCAAGATTGGGGGGTCGGAGAGACCCAGTACTTC.

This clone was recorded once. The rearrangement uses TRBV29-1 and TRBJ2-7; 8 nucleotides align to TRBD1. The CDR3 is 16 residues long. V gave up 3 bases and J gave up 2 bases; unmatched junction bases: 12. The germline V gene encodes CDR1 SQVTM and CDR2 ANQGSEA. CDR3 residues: CSVEVVEGQATYEQYF. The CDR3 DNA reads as TGCAGCGTTGAGGTGGTGGAGGGACAGGCGACCTACGAGCAGTACTTC.

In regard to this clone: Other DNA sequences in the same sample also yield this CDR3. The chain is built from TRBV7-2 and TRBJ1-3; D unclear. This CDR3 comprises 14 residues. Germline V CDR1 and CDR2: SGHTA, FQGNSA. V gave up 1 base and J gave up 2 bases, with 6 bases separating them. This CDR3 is CASSLVGPGNTIYF. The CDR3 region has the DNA TGTGCCAGCAGCTTAGTAGGTCCTGGAAACACCATATATTTT. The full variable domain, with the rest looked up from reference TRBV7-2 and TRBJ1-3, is GAGVSQSPSNKVTEKGKDVELRCDPISGHTALYWYRQSLGQGLEFLIYFQGNSAPDKSGLPSDRFSAERTGGSVSTLTIQRTQQEDSAVYLCASSLVGPGNTIYFGEGSWLTVV.

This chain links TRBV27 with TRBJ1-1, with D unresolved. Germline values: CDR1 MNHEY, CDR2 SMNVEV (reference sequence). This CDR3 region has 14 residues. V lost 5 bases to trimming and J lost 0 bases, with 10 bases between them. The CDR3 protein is CASSLRDMNTEAFF. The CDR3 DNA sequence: TGTGCCAGCAGTCTACGAGACATGAACACTGAAGCTTTCTTT.

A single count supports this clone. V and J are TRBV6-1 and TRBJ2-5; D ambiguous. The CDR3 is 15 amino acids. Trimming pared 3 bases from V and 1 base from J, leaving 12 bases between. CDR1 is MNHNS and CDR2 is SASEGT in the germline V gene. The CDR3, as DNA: TGTGCCAGCAGTGAGGACGCCCGACCCCAAGAGACCCAGTACTTC. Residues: CASSEDARPQETQYF.

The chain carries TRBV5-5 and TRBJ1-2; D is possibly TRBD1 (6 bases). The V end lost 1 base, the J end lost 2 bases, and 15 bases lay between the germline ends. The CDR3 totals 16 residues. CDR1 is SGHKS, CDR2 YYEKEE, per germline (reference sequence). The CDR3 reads CASSLRTVVVNYGYTF. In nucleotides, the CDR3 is TGTGCCAGCAGCTTGAGGACAGTCGTCGTGAACTATGGCTACACCTTC. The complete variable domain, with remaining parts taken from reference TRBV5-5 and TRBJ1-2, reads DAGVTQSPTHLIKTRGQQVTLRCSPISGHKSVSWYQQVLGQGPQFIFQYYEKEERGRGNFPDRFSARQFPNYSSELNVNALLLGDSALYLCASSLRTVVVNYGYTFGSGTRLTVV.

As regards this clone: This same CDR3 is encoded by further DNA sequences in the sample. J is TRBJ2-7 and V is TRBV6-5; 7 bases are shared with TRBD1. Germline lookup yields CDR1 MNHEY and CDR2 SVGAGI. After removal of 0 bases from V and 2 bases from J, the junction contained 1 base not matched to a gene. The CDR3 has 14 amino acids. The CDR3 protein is CASSYSGTAYEQYF. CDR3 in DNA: TGTGCCAGCAGTTACTCCGGGACAGCCTACGAGCAGTACTTC.

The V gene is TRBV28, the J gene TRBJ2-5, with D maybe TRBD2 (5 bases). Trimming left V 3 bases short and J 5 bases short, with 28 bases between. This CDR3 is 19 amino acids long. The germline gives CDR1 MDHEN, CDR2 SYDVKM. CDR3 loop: CASSFEYEGATKRGETQYF. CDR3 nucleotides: TGTGCCAGCAGTTTCGAGTATGAGGGAGCGACCAAGCGAGGGGAGACCCAGTACTTC. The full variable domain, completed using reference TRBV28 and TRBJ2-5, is DVKVTQSSRYLVKRTGEKVFLECVQDMDHENMFWYRQDPGLGLRLIYFSYDVKMKEKGDIPEGYSVSREKKERFSLILESASTNQTSMYLCASSFEYEGATKRGETQYFGPGTRLLVL.

Here the CDR3 DNA reads TGTGCCAGCAGTTTAACAGGGCATAACACTGAAGCTTTCTTT. As protein: CASSLTGHNTEAFF. The rearrangement uses TRBV27 and TRBJ1-1, with a weak D call TRBD1 (6 bases). Germline values: CDR1 MNHEY, CDR2 SMNVEV (reference sequence). The CDR3 has 14 amino acids. The V and J ends lost 2 bases and 2 bases respectively, with 9 bases between them.

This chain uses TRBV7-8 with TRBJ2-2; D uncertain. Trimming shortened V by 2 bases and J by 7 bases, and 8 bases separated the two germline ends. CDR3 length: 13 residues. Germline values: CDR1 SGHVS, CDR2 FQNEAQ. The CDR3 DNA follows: TGTGCCAGCAGCTTATACCTAGACGGGGAGCTGTTTTTT. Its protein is CASSLYLDGELFF.

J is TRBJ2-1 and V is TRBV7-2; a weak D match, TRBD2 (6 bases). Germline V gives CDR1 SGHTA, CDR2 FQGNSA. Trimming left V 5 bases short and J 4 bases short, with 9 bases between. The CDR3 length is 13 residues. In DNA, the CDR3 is TGTGCCAGCAGCCCCGGGACTTACAATGAGCAGTTCTTC. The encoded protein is CASSPGTYNEQFF.

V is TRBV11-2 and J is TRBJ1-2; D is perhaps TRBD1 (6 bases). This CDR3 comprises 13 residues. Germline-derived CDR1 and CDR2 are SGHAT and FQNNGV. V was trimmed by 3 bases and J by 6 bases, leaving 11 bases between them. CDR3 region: CASSFMGANGYTF. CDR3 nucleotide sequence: TGTGCCAGCAGCTTCATGGGGGCGAATGGCTACACCTTC.

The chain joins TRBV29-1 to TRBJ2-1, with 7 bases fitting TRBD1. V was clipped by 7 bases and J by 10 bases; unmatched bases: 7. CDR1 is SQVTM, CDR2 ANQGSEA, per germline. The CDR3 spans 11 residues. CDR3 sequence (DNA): TGCAGCGCTGGGACAGCCCAGGAGCAGTTCTTC. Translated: CSAGTAQEQFF.

The CDR3: CASSPGLSPYGYTF. The CDR3 DNA sequence: TGTGCCAGCAGCCCGGGCCTTAGCCCCTATGGCTACACCTTC. The chain is built from TRBV14 and TRBJ1-2; no reliable D call. Germline V gives CDR1 SGHDN, CDR2 FVKESK. The CDR3 sequence is 14 residues long. Trimming cost V 4 bases and J 4 bases, with 13 bases left between them.

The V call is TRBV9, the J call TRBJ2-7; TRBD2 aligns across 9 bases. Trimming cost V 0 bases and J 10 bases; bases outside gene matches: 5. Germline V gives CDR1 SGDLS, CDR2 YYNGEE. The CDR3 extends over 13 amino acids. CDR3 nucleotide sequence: TGTGCCAGCAGCGTAGGTGGTAGCGGGAGACAGTACTTC. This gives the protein CASSVGGSGRQYF.

The CDR3 region has the DNA TGTGCCAGCACCCTTAGAGCAGGGGGCCCCTACGAGCAGTACTTC. The encoded protein is CASTLRAGGPYEQYF. V and J are TRBV28 and TRBJ2-7; 8 bases are shared with TRBD1. The CDR3 is 15 amino acids. Germline CDR1 and CDR2: MDHEN and SYDVKM. Germline trimming cut 7 bases from V and 2 bases from J; bases unmatched to any gene: 10.

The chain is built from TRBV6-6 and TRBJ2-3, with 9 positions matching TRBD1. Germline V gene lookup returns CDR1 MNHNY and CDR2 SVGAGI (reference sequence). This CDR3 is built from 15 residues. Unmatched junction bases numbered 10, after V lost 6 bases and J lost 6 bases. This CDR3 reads CASRNKQGAGDTQYF. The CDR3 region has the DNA TGTGCCAGCAGGAATAAACAGGGGGCGGGGGATACGCAGTATTTT.

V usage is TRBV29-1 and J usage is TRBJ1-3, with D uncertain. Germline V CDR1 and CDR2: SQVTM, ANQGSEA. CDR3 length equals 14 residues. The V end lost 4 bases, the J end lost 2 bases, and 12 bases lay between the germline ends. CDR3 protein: CSVVEGNTGNTIYF. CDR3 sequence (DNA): TGCAGCGTTGTAGAGGGAAATACTGGAAACACCATATATTTT.

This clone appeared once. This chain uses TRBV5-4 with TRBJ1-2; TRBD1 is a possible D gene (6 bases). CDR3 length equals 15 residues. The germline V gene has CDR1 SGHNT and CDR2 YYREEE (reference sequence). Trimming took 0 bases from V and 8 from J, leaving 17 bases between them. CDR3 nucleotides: TGTGCCAGCAGCTTGGTGGGGGGCTCTTCTGGAGGCTACACCTTC. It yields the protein CASSLVGGSSGGYTF.

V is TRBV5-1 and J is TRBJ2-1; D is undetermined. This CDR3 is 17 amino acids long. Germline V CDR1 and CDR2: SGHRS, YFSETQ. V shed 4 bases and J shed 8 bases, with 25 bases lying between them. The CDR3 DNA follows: TGCGCCAGCAGCCCGAAGCCCCCAAATTCATCGTGTGATGAGCAGTTCTTC. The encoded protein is CASSPKPPNSSCDEQFF.

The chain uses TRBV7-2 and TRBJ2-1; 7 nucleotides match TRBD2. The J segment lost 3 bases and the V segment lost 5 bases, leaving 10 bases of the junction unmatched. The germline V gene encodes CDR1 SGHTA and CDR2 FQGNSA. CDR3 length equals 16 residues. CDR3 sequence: CASSPNGGRIYNEQFF. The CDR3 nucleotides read TGTGCCAGCAGCCCCAATGGCGGGAGAATCTACAATGAGCAGTTCTTC.

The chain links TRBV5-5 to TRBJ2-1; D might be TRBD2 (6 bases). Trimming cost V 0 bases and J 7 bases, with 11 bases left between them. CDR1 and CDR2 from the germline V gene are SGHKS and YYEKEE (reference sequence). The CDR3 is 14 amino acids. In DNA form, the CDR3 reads TGTGCCAGCAGCTTGGCCTTGCGGGATAATGAGCAGTTCTTC. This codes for CASSLALRDNEQFF.

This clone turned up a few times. The CDR3 is CASSVAPVGAGYTF. CDR3 DNA sequence: TGTGCCAGCAGCGTGGCACCAGTCGGGGCTGGCTACACCTTC. V gene TRBV7-9 combines with J gene TRBJ1-2, with D maybe TRBD1 (5 bases). The CDR3 length is 14 residues. V lost 5 bases, J lost 7 bases, and 17 bases lay in between. The V gene's germline CDR1 is SEHNR and CDR2 FQNEAQ (reference sequence).